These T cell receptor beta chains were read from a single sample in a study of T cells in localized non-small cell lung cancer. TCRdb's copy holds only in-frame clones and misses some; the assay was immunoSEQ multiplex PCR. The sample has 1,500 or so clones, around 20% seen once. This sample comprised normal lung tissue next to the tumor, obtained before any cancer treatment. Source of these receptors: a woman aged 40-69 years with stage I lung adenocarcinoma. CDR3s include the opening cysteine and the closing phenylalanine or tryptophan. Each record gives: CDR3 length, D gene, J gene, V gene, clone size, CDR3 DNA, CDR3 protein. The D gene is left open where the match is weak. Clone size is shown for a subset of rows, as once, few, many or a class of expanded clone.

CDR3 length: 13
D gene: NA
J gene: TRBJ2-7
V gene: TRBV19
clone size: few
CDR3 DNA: TGTGCCAGTAGTTTGGAGGGGGCCTACGAGCAGTACTTC
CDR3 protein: CASSLEGAYEQYF

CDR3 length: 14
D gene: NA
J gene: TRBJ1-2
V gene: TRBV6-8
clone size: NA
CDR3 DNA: TGTGCCAGCACCCCGGGACCGAATAACTATGGCTACACCTTC
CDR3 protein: CASTPGPNNYGYTF

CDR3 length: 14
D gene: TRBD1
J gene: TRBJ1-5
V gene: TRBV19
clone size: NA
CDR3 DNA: TGTGCCAGTAGTGCGGACAGGGGCCCTTTGCCCCAGCATTTT
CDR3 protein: CASSADRGPLPQHF

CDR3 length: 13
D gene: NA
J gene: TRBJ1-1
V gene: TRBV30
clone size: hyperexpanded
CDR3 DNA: TGTGCCTGGAGTGCTACACCGGACGGTGAAGCTTTCTTT
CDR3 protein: CAWSATPDGEAFF

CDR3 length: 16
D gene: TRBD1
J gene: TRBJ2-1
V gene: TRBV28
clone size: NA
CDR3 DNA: TGTGCCTGGGGACAGGGGGCGTTACCGGGAGACAATGAGCAGTTCTTC
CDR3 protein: CAWGQGALPGDNEQFF

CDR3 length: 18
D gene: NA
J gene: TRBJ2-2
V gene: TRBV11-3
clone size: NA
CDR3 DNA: TGTGCCAGCAGTTTTTCCGGGACACGTACCGCGAACACCGGGGAGCTGTTTTTT
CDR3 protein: CASSFSGTRTANTGELFF

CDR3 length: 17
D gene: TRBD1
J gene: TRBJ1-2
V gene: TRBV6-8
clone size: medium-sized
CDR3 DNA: TGTGCCAGCAGTTACTCAGTGGGACAGGGCACCGTCTATGGCTACACCTTC
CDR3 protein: CASSYSVGQGTVYGYTF

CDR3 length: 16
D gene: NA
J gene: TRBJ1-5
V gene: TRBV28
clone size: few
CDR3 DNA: TGTGCCAGCAGAAAAGGGGGATTCTCAAGCAATCAGCCCCAGCATTTT
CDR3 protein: CASRKGGFSSNQPQHF

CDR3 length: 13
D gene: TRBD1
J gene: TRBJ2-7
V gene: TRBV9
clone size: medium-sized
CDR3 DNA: TGTGCCAGCAGCCGGGACAGCGGATACGAGCAGTACTTC
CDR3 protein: CASSRDSGYEQYF

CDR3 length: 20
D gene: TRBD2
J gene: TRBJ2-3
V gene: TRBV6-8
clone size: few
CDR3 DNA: TGTGCCAGCAGTTACTCTCCCGGACTAGCGGGAGCGGTCCACACAGATACGCAGTATTTT
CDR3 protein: CASSYSPGLAGAVHTDTQYF

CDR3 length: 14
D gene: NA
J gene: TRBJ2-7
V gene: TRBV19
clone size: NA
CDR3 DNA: TGTGCCAGTAGTACAACTGGGACATTCGACGAGCAGTACTTC
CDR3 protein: CASSTTGTFDEQYF

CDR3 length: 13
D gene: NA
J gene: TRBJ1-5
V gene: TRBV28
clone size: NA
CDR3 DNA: TGTGCCAGCAGCCCGCCCGTCCGGACCCCCCAGCATTTT
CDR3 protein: CASSPPVRTPQHF

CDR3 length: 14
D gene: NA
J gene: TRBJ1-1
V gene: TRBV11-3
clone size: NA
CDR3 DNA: TGTGCCAGCAGCTTAGAGGCGCAGAACACTGAAGCTTTCTTT
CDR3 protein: CASSLEAQNTEAFF

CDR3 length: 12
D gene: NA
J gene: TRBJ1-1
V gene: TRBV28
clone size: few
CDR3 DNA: TGTGCCAGCCAAGGGGCGAACACTGAAGCTTTCTTT
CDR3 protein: CASQGANTEAFF

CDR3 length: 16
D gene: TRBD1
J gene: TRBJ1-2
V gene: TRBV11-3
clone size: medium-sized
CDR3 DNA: TGTGCCAGCAGCAGACTCGGGACAGGAGCTAACTATGGCTACACCTTC
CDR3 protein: CASSRLGTGANYGYTF

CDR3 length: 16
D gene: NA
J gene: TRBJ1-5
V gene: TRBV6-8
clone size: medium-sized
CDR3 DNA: TGTGCCAGCAGTTCCTACTTAGACAGTTCGGAGCAGCCCCAGCATTTT
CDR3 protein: CASSSYLDSSEQPQHF

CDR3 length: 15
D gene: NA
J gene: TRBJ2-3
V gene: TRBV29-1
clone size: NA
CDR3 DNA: TGCAGCGTTGAGCCCAGTAGAACTAGCACAGATACGCAGTATTTT
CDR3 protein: CSVEPSRTSTDTQYF

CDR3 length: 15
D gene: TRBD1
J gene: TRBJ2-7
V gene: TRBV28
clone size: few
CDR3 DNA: TGTGCCAGCACCCAGACAGGGGCTGGGGCTTCCGAGCAGTACTTC
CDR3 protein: CASTQTGAGASEQYF

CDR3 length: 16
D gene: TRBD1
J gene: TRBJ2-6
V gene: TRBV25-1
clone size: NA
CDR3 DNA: TGTGCCAGCAGTGCCCGACAGGGGTTTGGGGCCAACGTCCTGACTTTC
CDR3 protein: CASSARQGFGANVLTF

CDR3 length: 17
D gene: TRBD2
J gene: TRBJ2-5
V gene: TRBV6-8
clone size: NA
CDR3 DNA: TGTGCCAGCAGTGAGGACATAGCGGGGGGGGAGGTACAGACCCAGTACTTC
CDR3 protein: CASSEDIAGGEVQTQYF

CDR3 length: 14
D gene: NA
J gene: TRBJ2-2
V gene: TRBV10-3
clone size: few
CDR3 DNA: TGTGCCATCAGTGAGCAGGTGTACACCGGGGAGCTGTTTTTT
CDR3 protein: CAISEQVYTGELFF

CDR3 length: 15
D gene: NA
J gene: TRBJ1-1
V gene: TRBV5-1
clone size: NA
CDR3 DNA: TGCGCCAGCAGCTTGAGACCCACGGGGAACACTGAAGCTTTCTTT
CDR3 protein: CASSLRPTGNTEAFF

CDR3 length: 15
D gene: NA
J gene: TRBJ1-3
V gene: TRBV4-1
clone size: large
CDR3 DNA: TGCGCCAGCAGCCATGACGGGGCATCTGGAAACACCATATATTTT
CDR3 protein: CASSHDGASGNTIYF